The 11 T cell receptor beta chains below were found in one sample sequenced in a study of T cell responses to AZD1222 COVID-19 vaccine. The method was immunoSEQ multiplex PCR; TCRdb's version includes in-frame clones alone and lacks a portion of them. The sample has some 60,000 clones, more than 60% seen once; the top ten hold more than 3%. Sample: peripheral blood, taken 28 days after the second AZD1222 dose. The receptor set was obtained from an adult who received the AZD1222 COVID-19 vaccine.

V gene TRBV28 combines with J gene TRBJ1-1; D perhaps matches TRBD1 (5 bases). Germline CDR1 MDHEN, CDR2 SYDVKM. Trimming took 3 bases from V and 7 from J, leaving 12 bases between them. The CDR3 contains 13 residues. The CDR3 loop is CASSFAGTDEAFF. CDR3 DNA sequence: TGTGCCAGCAGTTTCGCAGGGACGGATGAAGCTTTCTTT.

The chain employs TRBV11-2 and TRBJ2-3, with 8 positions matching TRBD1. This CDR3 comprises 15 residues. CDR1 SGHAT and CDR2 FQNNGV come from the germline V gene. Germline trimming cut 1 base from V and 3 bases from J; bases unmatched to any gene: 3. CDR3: CASSLGQGKTDTQYF. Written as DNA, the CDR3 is TGTGCCAGCAGCTTAGGACAGGGGAAGACAGATACGCAGTATTTT.

The CDR3 spells CASSRTGSNTGELFF. The CDR3 region has the DNA TGCGCCAGCAGCCGCACAGGGTCGAACACCGGGGAGCTGTTTTTT. This sequence joins TRBV5-1 and TRBJ2-2, with D possibly being TRBD1 (6 bases). V lost 4 bases and J lost 0, with 10 bases in between. The CDR3 is 15 amino acids. Germline V gene sequence: CDR1 SGHRS, CDR2 YFSETQ. Filled out from reference TRBV5-1 and TRBJ2-2, the complete variable domain reads KAGVTQTPRYLIKTRGQQVTLSCSPISGHRSVSWYQQTPGQGLQFLFEYFSETQRNKGNFPGRFSGRQFSNSRSEMNVSTLELGDSALYLCASSRTGSNTGELFFGEGSRLTVL.

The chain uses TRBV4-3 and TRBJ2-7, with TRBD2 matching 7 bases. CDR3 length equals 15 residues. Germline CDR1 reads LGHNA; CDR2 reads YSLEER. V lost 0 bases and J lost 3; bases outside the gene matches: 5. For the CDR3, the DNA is TGCGCCAGCAGCCAAGAGGTGACTAGCTTCTACGAGCAGTACTTC. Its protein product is CASSQEVTSFYEQYF.

The CDR3: CASSEARSGRGQAGPQHF. In DNA form, the CDR3 reads TGTGCCAGCAGTGAAGCGCGATCTGGCAGGGGGCAGGCGGGGCCCCAGCATTTT. This chain connects TRBV6-1 to TRBJ1-5; 8 nucleotides agree with TRBD1. This CDR3 contains 18 residues. Germline lookup yields CDR1 MNHNS and CDR2 SASEGT. The V segment lost 0 bases and the J segment 9 bases; nucleotides outside the gene matches: 16.

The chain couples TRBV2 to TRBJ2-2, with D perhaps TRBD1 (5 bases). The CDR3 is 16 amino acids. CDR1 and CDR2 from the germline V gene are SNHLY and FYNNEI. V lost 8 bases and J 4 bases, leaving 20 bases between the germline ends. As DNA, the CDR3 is TGTGCCAGCCGGCAGGGCCCCGACCACTTCACCGGGGAGCTGTTTTTT. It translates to CASRQGPDHFTGELFF.

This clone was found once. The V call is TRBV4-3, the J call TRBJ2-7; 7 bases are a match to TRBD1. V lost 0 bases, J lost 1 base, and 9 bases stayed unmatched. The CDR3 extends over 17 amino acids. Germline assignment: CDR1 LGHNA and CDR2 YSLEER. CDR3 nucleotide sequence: TGCGCCAGCAGCCAAGATTGGGGACAGTACCTTTCCTACGAGCAGTACTTC. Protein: CASSQDWGQYLSYEQYF.

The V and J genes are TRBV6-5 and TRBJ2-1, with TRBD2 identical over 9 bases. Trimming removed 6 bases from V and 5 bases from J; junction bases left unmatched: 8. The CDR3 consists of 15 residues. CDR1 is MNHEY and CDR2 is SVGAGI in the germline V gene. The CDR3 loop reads CASSFIAGVDNEQFF. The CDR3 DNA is TGTGCCAGCAGCTTCATAGCGGGGGTCGACAATGAGCAGTTCTTC.

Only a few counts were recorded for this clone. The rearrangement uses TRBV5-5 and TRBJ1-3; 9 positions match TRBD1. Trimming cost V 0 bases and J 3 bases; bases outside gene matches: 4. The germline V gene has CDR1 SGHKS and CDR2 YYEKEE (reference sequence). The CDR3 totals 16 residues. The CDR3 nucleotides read TGTGCCAGCAGCTTGGTACACAGGGGGCTTGGAAACACCATATATTTT. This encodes CASSLVHRGLGNTIYF.

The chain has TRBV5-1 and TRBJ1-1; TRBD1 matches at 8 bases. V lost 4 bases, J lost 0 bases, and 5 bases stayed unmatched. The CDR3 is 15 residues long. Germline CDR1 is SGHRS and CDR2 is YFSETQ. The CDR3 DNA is TGCGCCAGCAGCATGACAGGGGAGTTGAACACTGAAGCTTTCTTT. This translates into CASSMTGELNTEAFF.

The DNA for the CDR3 is TGTGCCAGCTCACCGATGGGACAGGGCGGCACTGAAGCTTTCTTT. Protein sequence: CASSPMGQGGTEAFF. The rearrangement uses TRBV18 and TRBJ1-1; 9 nucleotides align to TRBD1. Trimming removed 3 bases from V and 4 bases from J; junction bases left unmatched: 6. The CDR3 is made up of 15 amino acids. Germline assignment: CDR1 KGHSH and CDR2 LQKENI.